The clone carrying this TCR beta chain came up a few times. TCRdb processed the 5' RACE reads anew with MiXCR; each CDR3 protein has one entry. The table lists more than 350,000 distinct CDR3 sequences, around 21% of them singletons. These data come from a study of T-cell memory formation after mild COVID-19. About the research overall: Across donors, TCR clusters were largely donor specific.

The material sequenced was PBMCs or a T cell subset sorted from them (not recorded which). The receptor's source is an adult woman who had mild COVID-19 (a few samples of this study predate the infection). Cell type and time point are not known.

The CDR3 DNA follows: TGTGCCAGCAGCGAATCGGGACAGGGGTTAAATGAGCAGTTCTTC. It codes for CASSESGQGLNEQFF. V and J are TRBV9 and TRBJ2-1; TRBD1 matches at 10 bases. Trimming at V came to 3 bases and at J to 7 bases, leaving 7 bases not matched to a gene. The germline V gene encodes CDR1 SGDLS and CDR2 YYNGEE. The CDR3 is made up of 15 amino acids.